These 15 T cell receptor beta chains share one sample of origin, sequenced in a study of blood T cells in healthy people across ages. A second PCR of about 7 to 12 cycles used a sample-barcoded 5' primer and a J-beta primer mix. TCRdb re-derived calls from the 5' RACE reads in MiXCR, one entry per CDR3 protein. The sample has 540,000 or so distinct CDR3 sequences, roughly 48% seen once. Sequencing input: blood. Receptors originate from a man older than 75 in good health.

V gene TRBV10-3 combines with J gene TRBJ2-1; D gene unclear. Per germline, CDR1 ENHRY and CDR2 SYGVKD. V lost 3 bases and J lost 5, with 11 bases in between. This CDR3 has 14 amino acids. For the CDR3, the DNA is TGTGCCATCAGTGATCCGGACCTCGACAATGAGCAGTTCTTC. This gives the protein CAISDPDLDNEQFF.

There are a few counts of this clonotype. The chain employs TRBV4-1 and TRBJ2-5; D perhaps matches TRBD2 (6 bases). The CDR3 is 15 amino acids. V was shortened by 0 bases and J by 5 bases, with 13 bases between the two germline ends. CDR1 MGHRA and CDR2 YSYEKL come from the germline V gene. The CDR3 protein is CASSQEQDYGETQYF. CDR3 DNA: TGCGCCAGCAGCCAAGAACAGGACTACGGGGAGACCCAGTACTTC.

This clonotype was observed a few times. The CDR3 here is CASTAENTGELFF. In DNA form, the CDR3 reads TGTGCCAGCACAGCGGAGAACACCGGGGAGCTGTTTTTT. The rearrangement joins TRBV6-6 to TRBJ2-2; D is perhaps TRBD2 (5 bases). Germline values: CDR1 MNHNY, CDR2 SVGAGI (reference sequence). Trimming stripped 7 bases from V and 1 base from J, with 7 bases between. The CDR3 totals 13 residues.

The genes are TRBV5-1 and TRBJ2-5, with D unclear. Trimming took off 4 bases at V and 1 base at J, with 14 bases between the two ends. CDR1 and CDR2 from the germline V gene are SGHRS and YFSETQ. CDR3 size: 15 residues. The DNA of the CDR3 is TGCGCCAGCAGCCCGCGCTGGATCCTCCAAGAGACCCAGTACTTC. Its protein product is CASSPRWILQETQYF.

This chain uses TRBV29-1 with TRBJ2-7; TRBD1 matches 8 bases. This CDR3 comprises 14 residues. The germline CDR1 and CDR2 sequences are SQVTM and ANQGSEA. The V segment lost 3 bases and the J segment 2 bases; nucleotides outside the gene matches: 6. The DNA for the CDR3 is TGCAGCGTTGACCGACAGGGGAGTGCCTACGAGCAGTACTTC. Protein: CSVDRQGSAYEQYF.

The CDR3 loop reads CASSHPWPTTGEQFF. In DNA, the CDR3 is TGCGCCAGCAGTCACCCGTGGCCTACCACGGGTGAGCAGTTCTTC. The chain uses TRBV23-1 and TRBJ2-1; D gene unclear. TRBV23-1 is placed among ORFs of uncertain function. The CDR3 contains 15 residues. Trimming removed 3 bases from V and 9 bases from J, with 18 bases in between.

The rearrangement uses TRBV9 and TRBJ2-7, with D uncertain. This CDR3 comprises 14 residues. V shed 3 bases and J shed 2 bases, with 12 bases lying between them. Looked up from germline, CDR1 is SGDLS and CDR2 is YYNGEE. The DNA of the CDR3 is TGTGCCAGCAGCGCCCGGTCGCAGCCCTACGAGCAGTACTTC. This sequence encodes CASSARSQPYEQYF.

The chain links TRBV20-1 to TRBJ2-2; D is uncertain. V shed 3 bases and J shed 4 bases, with 12 bases lying between them. From germline, CDR1 is DFQATT and CDR2 SNEGSKA (reference sequence). The CDR3 is made up of 14 amino acids. The CDR3 sequence: CSASIAPGTGELFF. CDR3 coding DNA: TGCAGTGCTAGTATCGCGCCTGGCACCGGGGAGCTGTTTTTT.

The rearrangement links TRBV29-1 to TRBJ2-1, with 10 bases that match TRBD2. CDR3 length: 15 residues. The germline gives CDR1 SQVTM, CDR2 ANQGSEA. V lost 4 bases to trimming and J lost 1 base; unmatched junction nucleotides: 4. The CDR3 protein is CSVGGGLASYNEQFF. Written as DNA, the CDR3 is TGCAGCGTTGGAGGGGGACTAGCGTCCTACAATGAGCAGTTCTTC.

This clonotype was recorded a few times. This chain connects TRBV4-3 to TRBJ1-2, with 8 nucleotides matching TRBD1. The CDR3 loop spans 15 amino acids. V shed 4 bases and J 0 bases; nucleotides not matched to a gene: 4. The germline gives CDR1 LGHNA, CDR2 YSLEER. The CDR3 nucleotides read TGCGCCAGCAGCCCTCGGACAGGGACTAACTATGGCTACACCTTC. Its protein product is CASSPRTGTNYGYTF.

This clonotype was observed a few times. The V gene is TRBV20-1, the J gene TRBJ2-3; a weak D match, TRBD2 (7 bases). The CDR3 covers 15 residues. V was shortened by 3 bases and J by 6 bases, with 19 bases between the two germline ends. CDR1 is DFQATT and CDR2 is SNEGSKA in the germline V gene (reference sequence). This CDR3 is CSASKRGGPEDTQYF. Here the CDR3 DNA reads TGCAGTGCTAGTAAGAGGGGGGGACCCGAGGATACGCAGTATTTT.

This clonotype was counted a single time. J is TRBJ1-2 and V is TRBV12-5; 9 bases fit TRBD1. The CDR3 length is 20 residues. The V gene end was trimmed by 5 bases and the J gene end by 0 bases; junction bases not matched to a gene: 19. Germline loops: CDR1 LGHNT, CDR2 FRNRAP. The CDR3 loop reads CASGLLYWTGDTIANYGYTF. The CDR3 bases are TGTGCTAGTGGTCTCCTTTATTGGACAGGGGACACTATTGCTAACTATGGCTACACCTTC. Complete variable domain (other parts from reference TRBV12-5 and TRBJ1-2): DARVTQTPRHKVTEMGQEVTMRCQPILGHNTVFWYRQTMMQGLELLAYFRNRAPLDDSGMPKDRFSAEMPDATLATLKIQPSEPRDSAVYFCASGLLYWTGDTIANYGYTFGSGTRLTVV.

This clonotype was counted a few times. For the CDR3, the DNA is TGTGCCAGCAGCTTATCGGCAGGGACGTACCTTAATGAAAAACTGTTTTTT. The encoded protein is CASSLSAGTYLNEKLFF. The V and J genes are TRBV7-2 and TRBJ1-4, with a tentative D call TRBD1 (5 bases). Trimming cost V 2 bases and J 4 bases, with 17 bases left between them. There are 17 residues in the CDR3. CDR1 is SGHTA and CDR2 is FQGNSA in the germline V gene.

A remark on this clonotype: The junction does not match germline at one end; this may be a read error. This chain links TRBV19 with TRBJ2-2, with D perhaps matching TRBD2 (5 bases). Looked up from germline, CDR1 is LNHDA and CDR2 is SQIVND (reference sequence). The CDR3 consists of 13 residues. CDR3 DNA sequence: TGTGCCAGCAGTATTCGAGGGTCCGGGGAGCTGTTTTTT. It yields the protein CASSIRGSGELFF.

The chain recombines TRBV3-1 with TRBJ1-2; 8 bases fit TRBD1. Germline loops: CDR1 LGHDT, CDR2 YNNKEL (reference sequence). Trimming cost V 0 bases and J 3 bases; bases outside gene matches: 9. CDR3 length: 17 amino acids. The CDR3 coding sequence is TGTGCCAGCAGCCAAGATGTCGGGACAGGCAGAGACTATGGCTACACCTTC. It encodes CASSQDVGTGRDYGYTF.